Listed here are 9 T cell receptor beta chains from one sample, sequenced in a study of T-cell memory formation after mild COVID-19. From the 5' RACE reads, TCRdb called clonotypes with MiXCR, one entry per CDR3 protein. The sample contains some 50,000 distinct CDR3 sequences, less than 15% of which appear only once. Input material: PBMCs or a T cell subset sorted from them (not recorded which). The receptors come from a man aged 18 to 30 who had mild COVID-19 (a few samples of this study predate the infection). Cell type and time point are not known.

The chain joins TRBV7-2 to TRBJ2-3; 9 bases align to TRBD2. V was pared by 3 bases and J by 1 base, with 2 bases of the junction left unmatched. In germline, CDR1 is SGHTA, CDR2 FQGNSA. This CDR3 is built from 15 residues. CDR3 nucleotides: TGTGCCAGCAGCTTCTCTAGCGGGGGCACAGATACGCAGTATTTT. Translation gives CASSFSSGGTDTQYF.

This clonotype was seen only a few times. V gene TRBV7-2 combines with J gene TRBJ2-5; perhaps D is TRBD1 or TRBD2 (5 bases each). CDR3 length: 15 residues. Between the trimmed V and J ends, which lost 1 base and 5 bases, there was a span of 14 bases. Germline V CDR1 and CDR2: SGHTA, FQGNSA. CDR3 in amino acids: CASSLGDLRRETQYF. The CDR3 DNA reads TGTGCCAGCAGCTTAGGGGACCTTCGAAGGGAGACCCAGTACTTC. Drawing the rest from reference TRBV7-2 and TRBJ2-5, the complete variable domain is GAGVSQSPSNKVTEKGKDVELRCDPISGHTALYWYRQSLGQGLEFLIYFQGNSAPDKSGLPSDRFSAERTGGSVSTLTIQRTQQEDSAVYLCASSLGDLRRETQYFGPGTRLLVL.

The chain carries TRBV19 and TRBJ2-3; no firm D call. CDR3 length: 13 residues. V dropped 3 bases and J dropped 1 base, with 5 bases sitting between them. In germline, CDR1 is LNHDA, CDR2 SQIVND (reference sequence). CDR3 DNA sequence: TGTGCCAGTAGTATTACAGGCACAGATACGCAGTATTTT. Its protein product is CASSITGTDTQYF. Drawing the rest from reference TRBV19 and TRBJ2-3, the complete variable domain is DGGITQSPKYLFRKEGQNVTLSCEQNLNHDAMYWYRQDPGQGLRLIYYSQIVNDFQKGDIAEGYSVSREKKESFPLTVTSAQKNPTAFYLCASSITGTDTQYFGPGTRLTVL.

The chain recombines TRBV9 with TRBJ2-5, with D perhaps TRBD1 or TRBD2 (5 bases each). V dropped 4 bases and J dropped 1 base, with 14 bases sitting between them. CDR3 length: 15 residues. Looked up from germline, CDR1 is SGDLS and CDR2 is YYNGEE. The CDR3 region has the DNA TGTGCCAGCAGCCGACCGAGGGGCGCCCAAGAGACCCAGTACTTC. It codes for CASSRPRGAQETQYF.

This chain uses TRBV4-1 with TRBJ2-3; D is unclear. The length of the CDR3 is 15 residues. Trimming removed 2 bases from V and 0 bases from J, with 9 bases in between. Germline CDR1 is MGHRA and CDR2 is YSYEKL. CDR3 sequence reads: CASSQLPASTDTQYF. The CDR3 DNA reads as TGCGCCAGCAGCCAATTGCCGGCAAGCACAGATACGCAGTATTTT.

The chain joins TRBV6-5 to TRBJ2-1, with a weak D call TRBD1 (5 bases). CDR1 MNHEY and CDR2 SVGAGI come from the germline V gene. V lost 1 base and J 11 bases, leaving 12 bases between the germline ends. This CDR3 region has 13 residues. CDR3 protein: CASSYLDSGKQFF. The CDR3 DNA sequence: TGTGCCAGCAGTTACTTAGACTCAGGGAAGCAGTTCTTC.

This clonotype appeared a few times. The chain uses TRBV3-1 and TRBJ2-3, with D possibly matching TRBD1 (7 bases). The V gene's germline CDR1 is LGHDT and CDR2 YNNKEL (reference sequence). This CDR3 contains 15 residues. V was pared by 1 base and J by 3 bases, with 11 bases between. The CDR3 DNA sequence: TGTGCCAGCAGCCAAGTCCCAGGGGGGACAGATACGCAGTATTTT. This gives the protein CASSQVPGGTDTQYF.

This clonotype was recorded at least ten times. The rearrangement joins TRBV7-9 to TRBJ2-7; TRBD1 agrees at 8 bases. CDR3 length: 18 residues. V was pared by 5 bases and J by 5 bases, with 20 bases of the junction left unmatched. Per germline, CDR1 SEHNR and CDR2 FQNEAQ (reference sequence). The DNA for the CDR3 is TGTGCCAGCAGCCGTAACCTGCGATCAGGGGGCGCAAAGAACGAGCAGTACTTC. Translated, it gives CASSRNLRSGGAKNEQYF.

This clonotype has more than one count but fewer than ten. The chain couples TRBV6-1 to TRBJ1-1; no clear D gene. Germline V lookup: CDR1 MNHNS, CDR2 SASEGT. The V end was cut by 4 bases, the J end by 5 bases, with 11 bases between. The length of the CDR3 is 13 residues. The CDR3 sequence is CASSGRGATEAFF. The CDR3 region has the DNA TGTGCCAGCAGTGGTCGCGGAGCTACTGAAGCTTTCTTT.